These 22 T cell receptor beta chains originate from one sample sequenced in a study of T cell repertoires and Cas9 in healthy adults. The assay was immunoSEQ multiplex PCR, and TCRdb's table has in-frame clones only and misses some. Counted here are some 15,000 clones, 75% to 90% occurring once; the ten biggest clones make up around 1.5%. Material: Tregs (CD4+, CD25+, CD127-, CD137-, CD154-) from PBMCs; culture status not recorded. Receptors were obtained from a human donor in good health.

The genes are TRBV21-1 and TRBJ2-5; no check of the table's D call, TRBD1, against the DNA was made. TRBV21-1 is recorded as a pseudogene. The CDR3 is 16 amino acids. CDR3 nucleotide sequence: TGTGCCAGCAGCATAAGACAGGGTGGCACCCAAGAGACCCAGTACTTC. Encoded protein: CASSIRQGGTQETQYF.

This chain uses TRBV7-3 with TRBJ2-2; maybe TRBD2 (6 bases). The CDR3 sequence is 14 residues long. Germline V CDR1 and CDR2: SGHTA, FQGTGA. Trimming left V 6 bases short and J 1 base short, with 9 bases between. The CDR3 is CASRKRVNTGELFF. CDR3 in DNA: TGTGCCAGCAGAAAGCGGGTGAACACCGGGGAGCTGTTTTTT. Filled out from reference TRBV7-3 and TRBJ2-2, the complete variable domain reads GAGVSQTPSNKVTEKGKYVELRCDPISGHTALYWYRQSLGQGPEFLIYFQGTGAADDSGLPNDRFFAVRPEGSVSTLKIQRTERGDSAVYLCASRKRVNTGELFFGEGSRLTVL.

V gene TRBV7-9 combines with J gene TRBJ1-5; D unclear. V was clipped by 5 bases and J by 7 bases, with 12 bases between them. Germline assignment: CDR1 SEHNR and CDR2 FQNEAQ (reference sequence). The CDR3 has 13 amino acids. CDR3: CASSSGRYQPQHF. CDR3 coding DNA: TGTGCCAGCAGCAGTGGGAGGTACCAGCCCCAGCATTTT. Looking up the rest from reference TRBV7-9 and TRBJ1-5 gives the full variable domain: DTGVSQNPRHKITKRGQNVTFRCDPISEHNRLYWYRQTLGQGPEFLTYFQNEAQLEKSRLLSDRFSAERPKGSFSTLEIQRTEQGDSAMYLCASSSGRYQPQHFGDGTRLSIL.

This rearrangement joins TRBV12-5 to TRBJ1-1, with 8 bases identical to TRBD1. The V gene's germline CDR1 is LGHNT and CDR2 FRNRAP. This CDR3 is built from 15 residues. V lost 1 base, J lost 3 bases, and 4 bases stayed unmatched. The CDR3 DNA sequence: TGTGCTAGTGGTTTGGACTCAGGGGGCTACACTGAAGCTTTCTTT. This sequence encodes CASGLDSGGYTEAFF.

The chain uses TRBV7-8 and TRBJ1-5; D remains ambiguous. Looked up from germline, CDR1 is SGHVS and CDR2 is FQNEAQ. There are 16 residues in the CDR3. Trimming stripped 0 bases from V and 1 base from J, with 10 bases between. The CDR3 DNA reads TGTGCCAGCAGCTTAGCGGTGCGTGTGAGCAATCAGCCCCAGCATTTT. Translation gives CASSLAVRVSNQPQHF.

The rearrangement joins TRBV2 to TRBJ1-6; tentatively, D is TRBD1 (5 bases). Trimming stripped 5 bases from V and 6 bases from J, with 20 bases between. CDR3 length equals 17 residues. Germline CDR1 and CDR2: SNHLY and FYNNEI. The CDR3 is CASSPITPGRINSPLHF. In DNA form, the CDR3 reads TGTGCCAGCAGTCCGATTACTCCGGGACGGATTAATTCACCCCTCCACTTT.

The rearrangement links TRBV5-6 to TRBJ2-1, with a tentative D call TRBD2 (6 bases). V was trimmed by 1 base and J by 9 bases, leaving 23 bases between them. The germline gives CDR1 SGHDT, CDR2 YYEEEE. The CDR3 sequence is 17 residues long. The DNA of the CDR3 is TGTGCCAGCAGCTTGTGGCGGTATGAGGGAGGATTGGGTGAGCAGTTCTTC. Protein product: CASSLWRYEGGLGEQFF.

This rearrangement joins TRBV4-1 to TRBJ2-7; D is perhaps TRBD1 (5 bases). Between the trimmed V and J ends, which lost 1 base and 0 bases, there was a span of 22 bases. Germline values: CDR1 MGHRA, CDR2 YSYEKL. This CDR3 is 19 amino acids long. The CDR3 region is CASSQARGLVDILSYEQYF. DNA of the CDR3: TGCGCCAGCAGCCAAGCTCGAGGTTTAGTGGACATCCTCTCCTACGAGCAGTACTTC.

This clone was observed once. The chain recombines TRBV25-1 with TRBJ2-1, with 8 bases matching TRBD2. CDR1 is MGHDK and CDR2 is SYGVNS in the germline V gene. The CDR3 contains 18 residues. Trimming at V came to 10 bases and at J to 0 bases, leaving 17 bases not matched to a gene. CDR3: CATTRGVAGTSSYNEQFF. The DNA for the CDR3 is TGTGCCACTACCCGGGGGGTAGCGGGGACGAGCTCCTACAATGAGCAGTTCTTC.

This chain's CDR3 is CASSLQLADTQYF. CDR3 nucleotide sequence: TGTGCCAGCAGCTTGCAGCTCGCAGATACGCAGTATTTT. J is TRBJ2-3 and V is TRBV5-6; D is ambiguous. CDR1 is SGHDT, CDR2 YYEEEE, per germline. The CDR3 runs to 13 residues. Trimming stripped 1 base from V and 4 bases from J, with 7 bases between.

The chain joins TRBV4-3 to TRBJ2-1, with 10 bases that match TRBD2. Germline V CDR1 and CDR2: LGHNA, YSLEER. The CDR3 consists of 15 residues. V dropped 3 bases and J dropped 6; count of bases not matched to a gene: 5. The CDR3 DNA is TGCGCCAGCAGCCAGACTAGCGGGTTGGGCAATGAGCAGTTCTTC. This translates into CASSQTSGLGNEQFF.

In its sample, this clone was seen a few times. The genes are TRBV7-9 and TRBJ1-4; 11 nucleotides line up with TRBD1. Losses at the gene ends were 5 bases for V and 8 bases for J; bases not matched to a gene: 10. The CDR3 runs 16 residues. Germline-derived CDR1 and CDR2 are SEHNR and FQNEAQ (reference sequence). This CDR3 reads CASSHGTGGEGEKLFF. CDR3 nucleotides: TGTGCCAGCAGCCACGGGACAGGGGGAGAAGGGGAAAAACTGTTTTTT.

In its sample, this clone was seen once. The chain combines TRBV5-1 with TRBJ2-1; the match to TRBD2 covers 8 bases. Trimming removed 0 bases from V and 4 bases from J; junction bases left unmatched: 12. Looked up from germline, CDR1 is SGHRS and CDR2 is YFSETQ. The CDR3 has 18 residues. CDR3 nucleotides: TGCGCCAGCAGCTTGGTCCTCTCCGGGGGGGCCCAATACAATGAGCAGTTCTTC. Its translation is CASSLVLSGGAQYNEQFF.

This clone has a handful of counts. The chain employs TRBV19 and TRBJ1-5, with D hard to call. Germline V gene sequence: CDR1 LNHDA, CDR2 SQIVND (reference sequence). The CDR3 length is 13 residues. V was cut by 3 bases and J by 5 bases, with 8 bases left in between. The CDR3 spells CASSMWWDQPQHF. DNA of the CDR3: TGTGCCAGTAGTATGTGGTGGGATCAGCCCCAGCATTTT.

The V call is TRBV9, the J call TRBJ1-4; no clear D. Germline CDR1 is SGDLS and CDR2 is YYNGEE. The V gene lost 4 bases and the J gene lost 5 bases, with 9 bases spanning the gap. The CDR3 covers 13 residues. The CDR3 spells CASSSARNEKLFF. CDR3 nucleotides: TGTGCCAGCAGCTCCGCGCGGAATGAAAAACTGTTTTTT.

The chain carries TRBV6-6 and TRBJ2-7; 11 bases are a match to TRBD2. The CDR3 sequence is 14 residues long. Germline CDR1 MNHNY, CDR2 SVGAGI (reference sequence). Trimming took 6 bases from V and 7 from J; bases not matched to a gene: 8. The CDR3 here is CASRPTSGTGEQYV. CDR3 bases: TGTGCCAGCAGGCCGACTAGCGGGACGGGGGAGCAGTACGTC.

This clone was seen more than once but under ten times. This chain joins TRBV10-3 and TRBJ2-2; D is unresolved. V lost 4 bases and J lost 0, with 9 bases in between. The germline CDR1 and CDR2 sequences are ENHRY and SYGVKD. The CDR3 consists of 15 residues. The CDR3 here is CAISVGRTNTGELFF. The CDR3 DNA reads as TGTGCCATCAGTGTCGGCAGAACGAACACCGGGGAGCTGTTTTTT.

V is TRBV27 and J is TRBJ1-1, with unresolved D. Germline loops: CDR1 MNHEY, CDR2 SMNVEV (reference sequence). This CDR3 comprises 14 residues. V lost 6 bases and J 0 bases, leaving 11 bases between the germline ends. CDR3 protein: CASSRLNLNTEAFF. The DNA of the CDR3 is TGTGCCAGCAGCCGCTTAAACCTGAACACTGAAGCTTTCTTT.

The chain couples TRBV28 to TRBJ1-2; D gene uncertain. The CDR3 contains 12 residues. The germline gives CDR1 MDHEN, CDR2 SYDVKM. V was trimmed by 5 bases and J by 4 bases, leaving 8 bases between them. The CDR3 loop is CASSQVIYGYTF. DNA for the CDR3: TGTGCCAGCAGTCAGGTGATCTATGGCTACACCTTC.

The chain employs TRBV28 and TRBJ1-2; TRBD1 might be the D (5 bases). This CDR3 has 15 amino acids. Germline V gene data show CDR1 as MDHEN and CDR2 as SYDVKM. The V end was cut by 4 bases, the J end by 7 bases, with 19 bases between. DNA of the CDR3: TGTGCCAGCAGTTCCCGACGGGGGAGTCGATCTGGCTACACCTTC. It is translated as CASSSRRGSRSGYTF.

The rearrangement uses TRBV4-2 and TRBJ2-3; TRBD2 agrees at 12 bases. The CDR3 is made up of 17 amino acids. Germline trimming cut 4 bases from V and 5 bases from J; bases unmatched to any gene: 10. Germline CDR1 reads LGHNA; CDR2 reads YNFKEQ. The CDR3, as DNA: TGTGCCAGCAGCCGAGCTAGCGGGAGGGCCCGAAAAGATACGCAGTATTTT. This gives the protein CASSRASGRARKDTQYF.

The chain recombines TRBV7-9 with TRBJ2-1, with 8 bases aligning to TRBD2. V was pared by 6 bases and J by 7 bases, with 8 bases of the junction left unmatched. The CDR3 runs to 14 residues. Per germline, CDR1 SEHNR and CDR2 FQNEAQ (reference sequence). The CDR3 loop reads CASSAGGARNEQFF. As DNA, the CDR3 is TGTGCCAGCAGTGCCGGGGGGGCACGGAATGAGCAGTTCTTC.